The 31 T cell receptor beta chains listed next were all sequenced from one sample in a study of low-dose radiotherapy and immunotherapy resistance in tumors. Priming of first-strand cDNA relied on TRAV- and TRBV-specific primers (covering alpha and beta chains). Over about 19 PCR cycles, TCRs were amplified from a constant-region primer and V-primer adapter. TCRdb used MiXCR to reprocess the reads, holding one entry per CDR3 protein. The sample consists of roughly 10,000 distinct CDR3 sequences, roughly 60% of them appearing once. The receptor source for this set is a human donor with advanced metastatic prostate, ovarian, gallbladder or colorectal cancer (not recorded which). This table probably holds off-target reads from a library built for another chain.

This clonotype was observed a handful of times. The gene calls are TRBV6-5 and TRBJ1-1; 8 bases align to TRBD1. From germline, CDR1 is MNHEY and CDR2 SVGAGI. The CDR3 is 15 amino acids. V lost 4 bases and J lost 2; bases outside the gene matches: 6. CDR3 loop: CASSSTGAINTEAFF. CDR3 in DNA: TGTGCCAGCAGTTCGACAGGGGCAATAAACACTGAAGCTTTCTTT.

This chain's CDR3 is CASSPQRGDTEAFF. DNA of the CDR3: TGTGCCAGCTCACCACAGAGGGGCGACACTGAAGCTTTCTTT. The genes are TRBV18 and TRBJ1-1, with D perhaps matching TRBD1 (5 bases). Germline V CDR1 and CDR2: KGHSH, LQKENI. Trimming left V 1 base short and J 3 bases short, with 9 bases between. There are 14 residues in the CDR3. The full variable domain, rest sourced from reference TRBV18 and TRBJ1-1, is NAGVMQNPRHLVRRRGQEARLRCSPMKGHSHVYWYRQLPEEGLKFMVYLQKENIIDESGMPKERFSAEFPKEGPSILRIQQVVRGDSAAYFCASSPQRGDTEAFFGQGTRLTVV.

The rearrangement joins TRBV6-2 or TRBV6-3 to TRBJ2-3, with 9 nucleotides matching TRBD1. Germline V gene sequence: CDR1 MNHEY, CDR2 SVGEGT. This CDR3 is built from 16 residues. After removal of 4 bases from V and 0 bases from J, the junction contained 5 bases not matched to a gene. The DNA of the CDR3 is TGTGCCAGCAGTTCCCGGACAGGGGTTAGCACAGATACGCAGTATTTT. Translation: CASSSRTGVSTDTQYF.

This chain links TRBV6-2 or TRBV6-3 with TRBJ2-1; possibly TRBD2 for D (5 bases). Germline V gives CDR1 MNHEY, CDR2 SVGEGT. V dropped 2 bases and J dropped 8 bases, with 13 bases sitting between them. The CDR3 has 14 residues. The CDR3: CASSYILAGDEQFF. CDR3 sequence (DNA): TGTGCCAGCAGTTACATCCTCGCGGGCGATGAGCAGTTCTTC.

This chain joins TRBV13 and TRBJ2-7; TRBD2 matches 10 bases. Germline values: CDR1 PRHDT, CDR2 FYEKMQ (reference sequence). The CDR3 covers 15 residues. The ends lost 5 bases at V and 6 bases at J; junction bases unmatched: 10. CDR3 in DNA: TGTGCCAGCAGCACACCCGGGACTAGCGTTAGCGAGCAGTACTTC. Protein product: CASSTPGTSVSEQYF.

The chain is built from TRBV3-1 and TRBJ2-4; 14 bases agree with TRBD2. The CDR3 extends over 15 amino acids. CDR1 LGHDT and CDR2 YNNKEL come from the germline V gene (reference sequence). J lost 0 bases, V lost 8 bases, and 0 bases had no gene match. CDR3 loop: CASGLAGGAKNIQYF. The CDR3 nucleotides are TGTGCCAGCGGACTAGCGGGAGGAGCCAAAAACATTCAGTACTTC.

The chain uses TRBV2 and TRBJ1-1; perhaps TRBD1 as D (5 bases). V lost 6 bases and J 7 bases, leaving 18 bases between the germline ends. CDR3 length: 14 amino acids. CDR1 and CDR2 (germline): SNHLY, FYNNEI. CDR3 nucleotide sequence: TGTGCCAGCAGGGGGCAAGGGGTTTCCATTGAAGCTTTCTTT. It is translated as CASRGQGVSIEAFF.

The V gene is TRBV6-1, the J gene TRBJ2-4; either TRBD1 or TRBD2 may supply D (5 bases each). This CDR3 is 15 amino acids long. CDR1 is MNHNS, CDR2 SASEGT, per germline. V shed 5 bases and J shed 6 bases, with 17 bases lying between them. CDR3 amino acids: CASSYPVGVGNIQYF. CDR3 sequence (DNA): TGTGCCAGCAGTTACCCCGTGGGGGTGGGAAACATTCAGTACTTC.

The table lists this clonotype with a few counts. V usage is TRBV4-1 and J usage is TRBJ2-7, with 9 positions matching TRBD2. Trimming took 3 bases from V and 4 from J; bases not matched to a gene: 10. Germline V gives CDR1 MGHRA, CDR2 YSYEKL. This CDR3 is 16 amino acids long. This CDR3 is CASSQHIAGEAYEQYF. CDR3 DNA sequence: TGCGCCAGCAGCCAGCACATAGCGGGAGAGGCGTACGAGCAGTACTTC.

The CDR3 protein is CASSGRVDPTPSEQFF. CDR3 in DNA: TGTGCCAGTAGTGGACGCGTGGACCCTACCCCCAGTGAGCAGTTCTTC. The chain carries TRBV19 and TRBJ2-1; D is undetermined. With 5 bases removed from V and 9 bases from J, the gap between germline ends came to 23 bases. The CDR3 spans 16 residues. Germline values: CDR1 LNHDA, CDR2 SQIVND (reference sequence).

CDR3 sequence: CASSGSHRAGELFF. The CDR3 DNA is TGCGCCAGCAGTGGGTCTCACAGGGCGGGGGAGCTGTTTTTT. The chain has TRBV10-2 and TRBJ2-2, with D maybe TRBD1 (6 bases). The CDR3 totals 14 residues. CDR1 WSHSY and CDR2 SAAADI come from the germline V gene. The V end lost 4 bases, the J end lost 8 bases, and 14 bases lay between the germline ends.

The chain joins TRBV18 to TRBJ2-1; D is unclear. V lost 1 base and J lost 6, with 25 bases in between. This CDR3 contains 19 residues. Germline CDR1 KGHSH, CDR2 LQKENI. The CDR3 is CASSPRQYSQVGLGNEQFF. For the CDR3, the DNA is TGTGCCAGCTCACCACGGCAATATTCTCAGGTGGGCCTAGGCAATGAGCAGTTCTTC. The complete variable domain, with remaining parts taken from reference TRBV18 and TRBJ2-1, reads NAGVMQNPRHLVRRRGQEARLRCSPMKGHSHVYWYRQLPEEGLKFMVYLQKENIIDESGMPKERFSAEFPKEGPSILRIQQVVRGDSAAYFCASSPRQYSQVGLGNEQFFGPGTRLTVL.

The table lists this clonotype with a few counts. This CDR3 is CASSSTDLASGQKGGSYNEQFF. In nucleotides, the CDR3 is TGTGCCAGCAGCTCTACCGACTTGGCTAGCGGCCAGAAGGGGGGCTCCTACAATGAGCAGTTCTTC. The chain is built from TRBV7-9 and TRBJ2-1; D possibly corresponds to TRBD2 (7 bases). The CDR3 covers 22 residues. V was cut by 4 bases and J by 0 bases, with 31 bases left in between. The germline gives CDR1 SEHNR, CDR2 FQNEAQ (reference sequence).

This clonotype came up a few times. CDR3 sequence (DNA): TGCAGCGTTGAAGTCGTCGGGGGGCCCTCCTACAATGAGCAGTTCTTC. Protein sequence: CSVEVVGGPSYNEQFF. This chain joins TRBV29-1 and TRBJ2-1; perhaps TRBD2 as D (7 bases). CDR1 is SQVTM, CDR2 ANQGSEA, per germline. The ends were cut back, 1 base at V and 0 bases at J, with 13 bases in the middle. This CDR3 has 16 residues.

This clonotype was counted once. The gene calls are TRBV28 and TRBJ1-2; D not certain. Looked up from germline, CDR1 is MDHEN and CDR2 is SYDVKM. The CDR3 runs to 14 residues. V gave up 2 bases and J gave up 4 bases, with 11 bases separating them. The CDR3, as DNA: TGTGCCAGCAGTTTAAGCGGGCGCGGCTATGGCTACACCTTC. This encodes CASSLSGRGYGYTF.

The chain couples TRBV4-1 to TRBJ2-7; TRBD2 is a possible D gene (6 bases). The CDR3 is made up of 15 amino acids. The V gene lost 0 bases and the J gene lost 9 bases, with 18 bases spanning the gap. Per germline, CDR1 MGHRA and CDR2 YSYEKL. The CDR3 region is CASSQEGGLGTVQYF. The DNA for the CDR3 is TGCGCCAGCAGCCAAGAGGGAGGCCTCGGGACGGTGCAGTACTTC.

V is TRBV28 and J is TRBJ2-3; D may be TRBD1 or TRBD2 (6 bases each). The CDR3 length is 13 residues. In germline, CDR1 is MDHEN, CDR2 SYDVKM. V was clipped by 5 bases and J by 6 bases, with 12 bases between them. The CDR3 loop is CASSSGGGDTQYF. DNA for the CDR3: TGTGCCAGCAGTAGCGGAGGGGGTGATACGCAGTATTTT.

This clonotype turned up a few times. The chain is built from TRBV5-4 and TRBJ1-5; D is unclear. Trimming removed 4 bases at V and 9 bases at J, with 14 bases between. The CDR3 spans 13 residues. CDR1 SGHNT and CDR2 YYREEE come from the germline V gene (reference sequence). CDR3 in DNA: TGTGCCAGCAGCGTATCGGGAGGCGGGCCCCAGCATTTT. Amino acid sequence: CASSVSGGGPQHF.

This chain joins TRBV28 and TRBJ2-1, with a possible D match to TRBD1 (7 bases). This CDR3 has 15 amino acids. Between the trimmed V and J ends, which lost 2 bases and 7 bases, there was a span of 15 bases. The V gene's germline CDR1 is MDHEN and CDR2 SYDVKM. The CDR3 DNA reads TGTGCCAGCAGTTTAGGGCGGGACAGCTTGAATGAGCAGTTCTTC. Translating it yields CASSLGRDSLNEQFF. Drawing the rest from reference TRBV28 and TRBJ2-1, the complete variable domain is DVKVTQSSRYLVKRTGEKVFLECVQDMDHENMFWYRQDPGLGLRLIYFSYDVKMKEKGDIPEGYSVSREKKERFSLILESASTNQTSMYLCASSLGRDSLNEQFFGPGTRLTVL.

The chain couples TRBV5-5 to TRBJ2-1, with D tentatively TRBD1 (6 bases). CDR3 length: 15 amino acids. Germline lookup yields CDR1 SGHKS and CDR2 YYEKEE (reference sequence). The V end was cut by 0 bases, the J end by 4 bases, with 11 bases between. The CDR3 is CASSLGQGRYNEQFF. Written as DNA, the CDR3 is TGTGCCAGCAGCTTGGGGCAGGGGCGTTACAATGAGCAGTTCTTC.

The V gene is TRBV10-3, the J gene TRBJ2-1; D possibly corresponds to TRBD2 (8 bases). CDR3 length: 16 amino acids. Trimming cost V 10 bases and J 4 bases, with 23 bases left between them. From germline, CDR1 is ENHRY and CDR2 SYGVKD. CDR3 nucleotide sequence: TGTGCCACACAGGGGCGAGCGGGAGTAAGTTACAATGAGCAGTTCTTC. Translation: CATQGRAGVSYNEQFF.

V and J are TRBV28 and TRBJ2-1; D is unclear. With 6 bases removed from V and 4 bases from J, the gap between germline ends came to 16 bases. This CDR3 has 15 amino acids. Germline assignment: CDR1 MDHEN and CDR2 SYDVKM. The CDR3 is CASSPSDGYYNEQFF. The CDR3 nucleotides read TGTGCCAGCAGCCCTTCGGACGGCTATTACAATGAGCAGTTCTTC.

The chain links TRBV5-1 to TRBJ1-5; D is undetermined. Trimming shortened V by 1 base and J by 4 bases, and 9 bases separated the two germline ends. The length of the CDR3 is 14 residues. CDR1 and CDR2 (germline): SGHRS, YFSETQ. The CDR3 DNA is TGCGCCAGCAGCTTGTTCCCAGGTAATCAGCCCCAGCATTTT. As protein: CASSLFPGNQPQHF.

V and J are TRBV5-6 and TRBJ1-1; no reliable D call. V lost 2 bases and J lost 3, with 11 bases in between. Germline CDR1 is SGHDT and CDR2 is YYEEEE. The CDR3 has 14 amino acids. Here the CDR3 reads CASSLVRTDTEAFF. Written as DNA, the CDR3 is TGTGCCAGCAGCTTAGTTCGGACGGACACTGAAGCTTTCTTT.

This clonotype was detected only a few times. V gene TRBV7-6 combines with J gene TRBJ2-1, with D hard to call. The CDR3 loop spans 13 amino acids. Germline CDR1 reads SGHVS; CDR2 reads FNYEAQ. The ends were cut back, 7 bases at V and 10 bases at J, with 17 bases in the middle. DNA of the CDR3: TGTGCCAGCAACACCGGTAGCAGAGGAGAGCAGTTCTTC. Translating gives CASNTGSRGEQFF.

This clonotype was detected once. This chain links TRBV4-2 with TRBJ2-1, with 8 positions matching TRBD2. The CDR3 sequence is 16 residues long. With V trimmed by 4 bases and J by 4 bases, 9 bases remained unmatched. Germline values: CDR1 LGHNA, CDR2 YNFKEQ. This chain's CDR3 is CASSPAGTRGYNEQFF. The CDR3 coding sequence is TGTGCCAGCAGCCCGGCAGGGACTAGAGGGTACAATGAGCAGTTCTTC.

The rearrangement links TRBV19 to TRBJ1-4; unclear D gene. V was cut by 3 bases and J by 8 bases, with 10 bases left in between. The V gene's germline CDR1 is LNHDA and CDR2 SQIVND (reference sequence). CDR3 size: 13 residues. The CDR3 here is CASSIGQLEKLFF. The CDR3 region has the DNA TGTGCCAGTAGTATCGGGCAACTCGAAAAACTGTTTTTT.

The chain couples TRBV15 to TRBJ2-4; no firm D call. Trimming removed 11 bases from V and 1 base from J, with 12 bases in between. Germline CDR1 LNHNV, CDR2 YYDKDF (reference sequence). The CDR3 is 13 amino acids. CDR3 coding DNA: TGTGCCTCATGCCAATGGGCCAAAAACATTCAGTACTTC. Amino acids: CASCQWAKNIQYF.

This clonotype has just a few counts. CDR3 bases: TGTGCCGGACGGACAGACTCCTACGAGCAGTACTTC. It encodes CAGRTDSYEQYF. The gene calls are TRBV6-1 and TRBJ2-7, with D possibly being TRBD1 (6 bases). Trimming removed 11 bases at V and 0 bases at J, with 11 bases between. Germline V gene sequence: CDR1 MNHNS, CDR2 SASEGT. This CDR3 is 12 amino acids long.

J is TRBJ2-3 and V is TRBV10-3; TRBD2 aligns across 10 bases. V lost 7 bases and J lost 4; bases outside the gene matches: 5. Germline assignment: CDR1 ENHRY and CDR2 SYGVKD. CDR3 length equals 14 residues. The DNA for the CDR3 is TGTGCCATCAAAACTAGCGGGGAGGCAGATACGCAGTATTTT. As protein: CAIKTSGEADTQYF.

The chain links TRBV11-2 to TRBJ1-2, with 8 bases fitting TRBD1. V shed 5 bases and J 4 bases; nucleotides not matched to a gene: 6. Germline lookup yields CDR1 SGHAT and CDR2 FQNNGV. CDR3 length: 14 residues. The CDR3 DNA sequence: TGTGCCAGCAGCGGAGGCGGGACAGGCTATGGCTACACCTTC. This encodes CASSGGGTGYGYTF.